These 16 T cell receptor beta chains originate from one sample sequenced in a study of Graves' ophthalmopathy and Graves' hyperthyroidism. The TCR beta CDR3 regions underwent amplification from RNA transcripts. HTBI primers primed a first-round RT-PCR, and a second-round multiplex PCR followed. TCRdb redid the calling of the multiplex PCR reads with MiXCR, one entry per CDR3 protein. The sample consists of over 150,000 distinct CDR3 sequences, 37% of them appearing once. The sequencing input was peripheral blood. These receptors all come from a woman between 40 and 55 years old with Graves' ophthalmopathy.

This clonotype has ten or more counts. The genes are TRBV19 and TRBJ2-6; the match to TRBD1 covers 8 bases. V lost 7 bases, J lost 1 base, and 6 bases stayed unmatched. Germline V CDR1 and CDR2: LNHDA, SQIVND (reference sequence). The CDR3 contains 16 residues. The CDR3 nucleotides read TGTGCCAGTAAGACAGGGGCTAGATCTGGGGCCAACGTCCTGACTTTC. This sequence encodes CASKTGARSGANVLTF.

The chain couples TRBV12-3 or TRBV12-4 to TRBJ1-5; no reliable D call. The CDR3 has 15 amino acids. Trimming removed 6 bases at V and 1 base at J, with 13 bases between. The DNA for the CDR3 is TGTGCCAGCAGCGACCTTTACTCCAGCAATCAGCCCCAGCATTTT. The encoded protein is CASSDLYSSNQPQHF.

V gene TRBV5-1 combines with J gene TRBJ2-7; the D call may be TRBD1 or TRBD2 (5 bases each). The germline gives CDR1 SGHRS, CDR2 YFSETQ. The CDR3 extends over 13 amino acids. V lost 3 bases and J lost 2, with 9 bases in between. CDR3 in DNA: TGCGCCAGCAGCTGGGGGAGCGCCTACGAGCAGTACTTC. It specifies CASSWGSAYEQYF.

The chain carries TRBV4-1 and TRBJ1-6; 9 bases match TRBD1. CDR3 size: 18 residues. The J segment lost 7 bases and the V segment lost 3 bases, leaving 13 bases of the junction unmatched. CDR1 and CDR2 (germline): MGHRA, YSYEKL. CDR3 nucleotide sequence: TGCGCCAGCAGCCATCCTTCACACAGGGGGCATCTAAATTCACCCCTCCACTTT. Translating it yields CASSHPSHRGHLNSPLHF.

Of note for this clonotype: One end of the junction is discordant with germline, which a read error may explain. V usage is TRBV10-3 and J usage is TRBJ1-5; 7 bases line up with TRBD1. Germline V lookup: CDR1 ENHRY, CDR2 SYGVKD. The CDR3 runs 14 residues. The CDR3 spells CAIRSTGSNQPQHF. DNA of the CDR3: TGTGCAATCAGGTCGACAGGGAGCAATCAGCCCCAGCATTTT.

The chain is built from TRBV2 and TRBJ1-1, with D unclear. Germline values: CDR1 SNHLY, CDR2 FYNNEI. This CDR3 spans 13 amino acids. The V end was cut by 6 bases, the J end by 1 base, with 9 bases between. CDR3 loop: CASSSDGNTEAFF. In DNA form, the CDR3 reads TGTGCCAGCAGCTCCGACGGGAACACTGAAGCTTTCTTT.

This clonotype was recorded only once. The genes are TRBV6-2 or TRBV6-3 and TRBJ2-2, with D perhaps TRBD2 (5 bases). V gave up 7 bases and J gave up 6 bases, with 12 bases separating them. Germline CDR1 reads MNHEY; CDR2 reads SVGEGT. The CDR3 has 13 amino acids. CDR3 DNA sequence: TGTGCCAGCATAGCGTCGTGGGCCGGGGAGCTGTTTTTT. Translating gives CASIASWAGELFF.

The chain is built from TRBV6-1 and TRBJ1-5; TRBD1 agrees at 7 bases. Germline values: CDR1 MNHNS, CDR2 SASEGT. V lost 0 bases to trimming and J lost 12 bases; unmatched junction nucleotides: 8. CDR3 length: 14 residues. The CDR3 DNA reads TGTGCCAGCAGTGAAGCCTTGGCAGGGGGAGTCCAGCATTTT. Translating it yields CASSEALAGGVQHF.

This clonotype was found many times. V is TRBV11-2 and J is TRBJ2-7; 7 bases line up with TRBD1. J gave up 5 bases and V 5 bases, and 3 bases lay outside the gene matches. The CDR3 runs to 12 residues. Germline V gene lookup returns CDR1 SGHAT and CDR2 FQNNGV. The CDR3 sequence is CASSAQGDEQYF. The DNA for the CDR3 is TGTGCCAGCAGCGCGCAGGGGGACGAGCAGTACTTC.

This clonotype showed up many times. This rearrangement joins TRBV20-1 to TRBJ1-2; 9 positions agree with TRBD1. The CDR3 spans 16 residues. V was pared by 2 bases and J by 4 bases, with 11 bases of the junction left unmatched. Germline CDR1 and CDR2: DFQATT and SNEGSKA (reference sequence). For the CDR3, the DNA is TGCAGTGCTAGATCGACCACAGGGGGCCGTATCTATGGCTACACCTTC. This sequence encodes CSARSTTGGRIYGYTF.

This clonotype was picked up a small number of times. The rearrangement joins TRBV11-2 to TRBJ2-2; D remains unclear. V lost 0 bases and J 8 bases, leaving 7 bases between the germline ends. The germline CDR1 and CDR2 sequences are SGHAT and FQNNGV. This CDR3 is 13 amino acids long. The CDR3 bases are TGTGCCAGCAGCTTAGATGGATTAGGGGAGCTGTTTTTT. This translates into CASSLDGLGELFF.

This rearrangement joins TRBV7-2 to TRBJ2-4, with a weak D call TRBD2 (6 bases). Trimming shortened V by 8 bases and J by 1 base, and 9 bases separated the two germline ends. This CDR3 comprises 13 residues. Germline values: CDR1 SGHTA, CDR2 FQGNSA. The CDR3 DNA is TGTGCCAGCCGGGAGCCCGCCAAAAACATTCAGTACTTC. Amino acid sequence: CASREPAKNIQYF. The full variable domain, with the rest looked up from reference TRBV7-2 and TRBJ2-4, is GAGVSQSPSNKVTEKGKDVELRCDPISGHTALYWYRQSLGQGLEFLIYFQGNSAPDKSGLPSDRFSAERTGGSVSTLTIQRTQQEDSAVYLCASREPAKNIQYFGAGTRLSVL.

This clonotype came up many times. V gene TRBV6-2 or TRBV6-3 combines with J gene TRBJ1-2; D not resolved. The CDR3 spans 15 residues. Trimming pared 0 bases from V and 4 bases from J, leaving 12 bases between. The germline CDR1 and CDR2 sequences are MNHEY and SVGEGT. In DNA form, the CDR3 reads TGTGCCAGCAGTTACTCCGGGGTTCTCCTCTATGGCTACACCTTC. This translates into CASSYSGVLLYGYTF.

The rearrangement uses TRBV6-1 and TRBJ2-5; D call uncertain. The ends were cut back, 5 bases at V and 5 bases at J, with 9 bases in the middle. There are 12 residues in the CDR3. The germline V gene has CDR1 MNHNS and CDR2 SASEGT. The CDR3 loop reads CASSYYDETQYF. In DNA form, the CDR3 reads TGTGCCAGCAGTTATTATGATGAGACCCAGTACTTC.

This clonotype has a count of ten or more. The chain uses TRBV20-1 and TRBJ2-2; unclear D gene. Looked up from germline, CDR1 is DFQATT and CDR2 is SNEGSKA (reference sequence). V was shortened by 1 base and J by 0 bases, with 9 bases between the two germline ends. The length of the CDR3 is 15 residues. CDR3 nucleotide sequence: TGCAGTGCTAGAGTACCCGCGGCGAACACCGGGGAGCTGTTTTTT. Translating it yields CSARVPAANTGELFF.

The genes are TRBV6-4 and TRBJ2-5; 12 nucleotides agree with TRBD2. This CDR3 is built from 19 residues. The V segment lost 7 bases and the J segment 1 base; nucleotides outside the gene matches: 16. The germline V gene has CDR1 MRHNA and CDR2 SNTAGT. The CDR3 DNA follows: TGTGCCAGCACCGAAACCCCGGGACTAGCGGGTTTACTCCAAGAGACCCAGTACTTC. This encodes CASTETPGLAGLLQETQYF.